This T cell receptor beta chain was retrieved from a study of cytomegalovirus exposure and HLA in healthy donors. Vbeta (60) and Jbeta (13) primers were used in the PCR. Clones were sequenced by immunoSEQ multiplex PCR, and TCRdb holds only the in-frame ones, with some missing. The data show about 120,000 clones, with approximately 80% seen just once and around 2.7% held by the top ten. The CDR3 covers 14 residues. Germline assignment: CDR1 SGHTA and CDR2 FQGNSA. Trimming pared 5 bases from V and 10 bases from J, leaving 15 bases between. The receptor comes from a woman between 40 and 55 years old in good health and CMV-seropositive. The chain uses TRBV7-2 and TRBJ1-6, with D perhaps matching TRBD1 (5 bases). The sequencing sample was made of PBMCs. The CDR3 sequence is CASSPRQIVSPLHF. DNA for the CDR3: TGTGCCAGCAGCCCGCGACAGATAGTCTCACCCCTCCACTTT.